This TCR beta chain originates from a study of Graves' ophthalmopathy and Graves' hyperthyroidism. Looking at the study overall: Peripheral blood collection took place at initial diagnosis, before any treatment. General study results and limits: In predicting ophthalmopathy progression, the model reached about 69% sensitivity and 72.22% specificity.

The sample holds many counts of this clonotype. As yet, its antigen is unknown. Germline values: CDR1 SEHNR, CDR2 FQNEAQ (reference sequence). The V gene end was trimmed by 5 bases and the J gene end by 2 bases; junction bases not matched to a gene: 5. This CDR3 comprises 14 residues. RNA transcripts provided the template for amplifying TCR beta CDR3 regions. First-round RT-PCR relied on HTBI primers, and a second-round multiplex PCR came next. Via MiXCR, TCRdb re-called the multiplex PCR reads, giving one row per CDR3 protein. The sample yields about 200,000 distinct CDR3 sequences, around 28% seen once.

Material for sequencing was peripheral blood. The clonotype was recovered from a man aged 50 to 59 with Graves' ophthalmopathy. This chain links TRBV7-9 with TRBJ1-2; the match to TRBD1 covers 7 bases. CDR3 DNA sequence: TGTGCCAGCAGCAAGATGGACAGGAACTATGGCTACACCTTC. It encodes CASSKMDRNYGYTF.